This TCR beta chain appears in the sequencing data of a study of response to subunit inactivated influenza vaccine. Whole-study findings and limits: The authors suggested that few new T cells are recruited per seasonal influenza vaccination.

The CDR3 has 16 amino acids. Note on this clonotype: No antigen is known for it.

TCRdb reprocessed the RT-PCR reads with MiXCR, giving one entry per CDR3 protein. Counted here are 500,000 to 600,000 distinct CDR3 sequences, over 10% occurring once; the ten biggest clones make up around 13%. This chain uses TRBV12-2 with TRBJ1-1; the D call TRBD1 from the table was never checked on the DNA. TRBV12-2 is an annotated pseudogene. This clonotype was sampled from a man between 45 and 60 years old who received an inactivated influenza vaccine. Sequences were derived from PBMCs from blood, sampled 40 to 50 days after vaccination. CDR3 bases: TGTGCAAGTCGCCATGGACAGGGGGCAAGGTTGAATGAGGCTTTCTTT. Translating it yields CASRHGQGARLNEAFF.